This T cell receptor (beta chain) was found in a study of vaccination and CD4 T cells after COVID-19. Looking at the study overall: The makeup of the convalescents was six males and four females, two of them Hispanic. Overlapping spike peptides of SARS-CoV-2, HCoV-NL63, HCoV-OC43 and HCoV-229E were used, and cells were stimulated with them.

This clonotype has more than one count but fewer than ten. Antigen specificity is unknown. Treatment given: roughly 10-day PBMC culture with coronavirus spike peptide pools or control peptides (ViraFEST assay). The Oncomine TCR Beta short-read assay sequenced DNA from cultured CD4+ T cells. MiXCR, run by TCRdb on the PCR reads, gives a single entry per CDR3 protein. Here the sample spans about 19,000 distinct CDR3 sequences, around 23% being singletons. CDR3 length equals 13 residues. Deletions cut 4 bases from V and 3 bases from J, with 9 bases between. CDR1 and CDR2 (germline): SGHTA, FQGTGA. This sequence was found in a human donor with COVID-19. Sample: cultured CD4+ T cells from blood. V gene TRBV7-3 combines with J gene TRBJ1-1; no definite D call. CDR3 DNA: TGTGCCAGCAGCTCCGTACGGTACACTGAAGCTTTCTTT. The encoded protein is CASSSVRYTEAFF. Complete variable domain (other parts from reference TRBV7-3 and TRBJ1-1): GAGVSQTPSNKVTEKGKYVELRCDPISGHTALYWYRQSLGQGPEFLIYFQGTGAADDSGLPNDRFFAVRPEGSVSTLKIQRTERGDSAVYLCASSSVRYTEAFFGQGTRLTVV.